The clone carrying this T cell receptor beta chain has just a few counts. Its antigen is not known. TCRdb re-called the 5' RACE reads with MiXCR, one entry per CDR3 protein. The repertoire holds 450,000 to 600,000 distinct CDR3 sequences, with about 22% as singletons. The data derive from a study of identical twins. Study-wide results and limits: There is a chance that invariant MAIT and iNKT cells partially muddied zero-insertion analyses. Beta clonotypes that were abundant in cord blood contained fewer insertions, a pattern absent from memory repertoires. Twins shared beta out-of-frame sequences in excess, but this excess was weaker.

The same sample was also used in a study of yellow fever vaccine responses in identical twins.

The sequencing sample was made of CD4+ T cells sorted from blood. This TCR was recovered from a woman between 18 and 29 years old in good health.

CDR3 sequence reads: CASGEGPLGGEQYF. For the CDR3, the DNA is TGTGCCAGCGGCGAGGGTCCCCTGGGGGGCGAGCAGTACTTC. V usage is TRBV6-1 and J usage is TRBJ2-7; TRBD2 might be the D (6 bases). CDR1 is MNHNS, CDR2 SASEGT, per germline. With 8 bases removed from V and 6 bases from J, the gap between germline ends came to 20 bases. This CDR3 comprises 14 residues.